Listed here are 17 T cell receptor beta chains from one sample, sequenced in a study of blood T cell repertoires in COVID-19 (dated by TCRdb to 2020 to 2021). Library preparation used the immunoSEQ multiplex PCR assay. TCRdb's version of the immuneACCESS table is confined to in-frame rearrangements and falls short of the full clone set. An unresolved V gene accounts for under half of the shortfall where checked; the remainder is of unknown origin. The sample yields under 300,000 clones; roughly 84% were counted once. Together, the top ten hold 2% to 2.5% of the sample. The material sequenced was peripheral blood. Receptors were obtained from a woman aged 40 to 55 who had recovered from COVID-19.

The chain couples TRBV6-2 or TRBV6-3 to TRBJ2-3; D perhaps matches TRBD2 (6 bases). V lost 2 bases to trimming and J lost 0 bases, with 6 bases between them. Germline V gives CDR1 MNHEY, CDR2 SVGEGT. CDR3 length: 14 amino acids. The CDR3 region is CASSYTSSTDTQYF. The CDR3, as DNA: TGTGCCAGCAGTTACACTAGCAGCACAGATACGCAGTATTTT.

The chain has TRBV4-2 and TRBJ2-5, with 7 bases lining up with TRBD1. Germline CDR1 LGHNA, CDR2 YNFKEQ. The CDR3 has 16 residues. Trimming removed 0 bases from V and 5 bases from J; junction bases left unmatched: 9. Here the CDR3 reads CASSQDSKRGLETQYF. The CDR3, as DNA: TGTGCCAGCAGCCAAGATTCTAAGAGGGGGCTGGAGACCCAGTACTTC.

Here the CDR3 reads CASSEEQGALYYGYTF. In nucleotides, the CDR3 is TGTGCCAGCTCGGAGGAACAGGGGGCCCTTTACTATGGCTACACCTTC. V is TRBV18 and J is TRBJ1-2; 9 bases align to TRBD1. The CDR3 consists of 16 residues. Losses at the gene ends were 6 bases for V and 3 bases for J; bases not matched to a gene: 11. Germline V gives CDR1 KGHSH, CDR2 LQKENI.

The V gene is TRBV7-2, the J gene TRBJ2-7, with D perhaps matching TRBD2 (7 bases). Germline values: CDR1 SGHTA, CDR2 FQGNSA. Trimming cost V 3 bases and J 0 bases, with 12 bases left between them. The CDR3 contains 15 residues. CDR3 in amino acids: CASSLGGGGSYEQYF. The CDR3 region has the DNA TGTGCCAGCAGCTTGGGGGGCGGGGGCTCCTACGAGCAGTACTTC.

The chain links TRBV6-5 to TRBJ2-1; no reliable D call. With 2 bases removed from V and 2 bases from J, the gap between germline ends came to 10 bases. This CDR3 is 15 amino acids long. The germline V gene encodes CDR1 MNHEY and CDR2 SVGAGI. The CDR3 loop is CASSYGNRAYNEQFF. The CDR3 region has the DNA TGTGCCAGCAGTTACGGAAACCGGGCCTACAATGAGCAGTTCTTC.

The chain carries TRBV3-1 (or the pseudogene TRBV3-2) and TRBJ1-2, with a weak D call TRBD1 (5 bases). Germline lookup yields CDR1 LGHDT and CDR2 YNNKEL (reference sequence). V lost 3 bases and J 5 bases, leaving 22 bases between the germline ends. This CDR3 is built from 17 residues. For the CDR3, the DNA is TGTGCCAGCAGCCACAAGTCTTGTGGCGGAGGGGAGTATGGCTACACCTTC. As protein: CASSHKSCGGGEYGYTF.

The V gene is TRBV9, the J gene TRBJ2-2, with 13 bases matching TRBD2. There are 17 residues in the CDR3. The V gene's germline CDR1 is SGDLS and CDR2 YYNGEE. Trimming took 8 bases from V and 0 from J; bases not matched to a gene: 7. The CDR3 spells CASSVLAGGTNTGELFF. The CDR3 coding sequence is TGTGCCAGTTCGGTACTAGCGGGGGGGACGAACACCGGGGAGCTGTTTTTT.

This clone was detected a few times. The CDR3 region has the DNA TGTGCCAGCACCTTAGGACGGACAAAAACCTCTGGGGCCAACGTCCTGACTTTC. Amino acid sequence: CASTLGRTKTSGANVLTF. This chain links TRBV28 with TRBJ2-6; a weak D match, TRBD1 (5 bases). Trimming pared 7 bases from V and 0 bases from J, leaving 19 bases between. The CDR3 sequence is 18 residues long. Germline CDR1 reads MDHEN; CDR2 reads SYDVKM.

This chain joins TRBV28 and TRBJ2-7, with 8 bases lining up with TRBD2. Looked up from germline, CDR1 is MDHEN and CDR2 is SYDVKM. J was trimmed by 3 bases and V by 6 bases; bases with no gene match: 10. The CDR3 has 15 amino acids. The CDR3 here is CASSPRLAGLYEQYF. DNA for the CDR3: TGTGCCAGCAGCCCCCGGCTAGCGGGTCTCTACGAGCAGTACTTC.

This clone was detected only once. The rearrangement uses TRBV6-1 and TRBJ1-5; D gene ambiguous. CDR1 MNHNS and CDR2 SASEGT come from the germline V gene. This CDR3 has 19 amino acids. V was shortened by 3 bases and J by 2 bases, with 23 bases between the two germline ends. The CDR3 is CASSERGHRPTLGNQPQHF. The CDR3 nucleotides read TGTGCCAGCAGTGAGAGAGGGCATCGCCCAACACTGGGCAATCAGCCCCAGCATTTT.

This clone was recorded once. The chain carries TRBV27 and TRBJ2-5; 8 bases are a match to TRBD1. V dropped 3 bases and J dropped 5; count of bases not matched to a gene: 5. CDR3 size: 14 residues. The germline gives CDR1 MNHEY, CDR2 SMNVEV (reference sequence). CDR3 bases: TGTGCCAGCAGTTTCAGGACAGGGTCGGAGACCCAGTACTTC. Translating gives CASSFRTGSETQYF.

The rearrangement links TRBV19 to TRBJ2-4; 9 nucleotides line up with TRBD1. Germline loops: CDR1 LNHDA, CDR2 SQIVND (reference sequence). V dropped 7 bases and J dropped 7; count of bases not matched to a gene: 11. CDR3 length: 15 residues. The CDR3 sequence is CASTVTGTGKNIQYF. The CDR3 DNA follows: TGTGCCAGTACCGTGACCGGGACAGGGAAGAACATTCAGTACTTC.

The chain recombines TRBV5-4 with TRBJ1-3; 8 bases agree with TRBD1. This CDR3 has 18 residues. Trimming took 0 bases from V and 4 from J; bases not matched to a gene: 12. Germline loops: CDR1 SGHNT, CDR2 YYREEE (reference sequence). CDR3 in amino acids: CASSLAGLDRAGGNTIYF. Written as DNA, the CDR3 is TGTGCCAGCAGCTTGGCGGGGCTGGACAGGGCGGGCGGAAACACCATATATTTT.

The CDR3 region is CASSSRFATGGFNEQYF. The CDR3 DNA reads as TGTGCCAGCAGCTCCCGATTCGCAACAGGGGGGTTCAACGAGCAGTACTTC. This rearrangement joins TRBV5-5 to TRBJ2-7; TRBD1 agrees at 8 bases. Germline V gene sequence: CDR1 SGHKS, CDR2 YYEKEE (reference sequence). The J segment lost 5 bases and the V segment lost 3 bases, leaving 16 bases of the junction unmatched. The CDR3 loop spans 17 amino acids.

The DNA for the CDR3 is TGTGCCAGCAGCGTAGACGGGGACAATGAGCAGTTCTTC. Its translation is CASSVDGDNEQFF. V gene TRBV9 combines with J gene TRBJ2-1; D is possibly TRBD2 (5 bases). The CDR3 length is 13 residues. V was pared by 0 bases and J by 5 bases, with 6 bases between. Per the germline V gene, CDR1 is SGDLS and CDR2 is YYNGEE.

The V and J genes are TRBV2 and TRBJ1-1; 12 bases match TRBD1. CDR3 length equals 16 residues. CDR1 and CDR2 from the germline V gene are SNHLY and FYNNEI. The junction had 6 bases not matched to a gene; V was cut back by 6 bases and J by 1 base. The DNA for the CDR3 is TGTGCCAGCAGCGGGGACAGGGGGCTATCGAACACTGAAGCTTTCTTT. Protein product: CASSGDRGLSNTEAFF.

The CDR3 sequence: CASSILFSGYTEAFF. CDR3 nucleotides: TGTGCCAGTAGTATCTTGTTCAGCGGTTACACTGAAGCTTTCTTT. The rearrangement links TRBV19 to TRBJ1-1; unclear D gene. Per the germline V gene, CDR1 is LNHDA and CDR2 is SQIVND (reference sequence). There are 15 residues in the CDR3. Deletions cut 3 bases from V and 3 bases from J, with 14 bases between.